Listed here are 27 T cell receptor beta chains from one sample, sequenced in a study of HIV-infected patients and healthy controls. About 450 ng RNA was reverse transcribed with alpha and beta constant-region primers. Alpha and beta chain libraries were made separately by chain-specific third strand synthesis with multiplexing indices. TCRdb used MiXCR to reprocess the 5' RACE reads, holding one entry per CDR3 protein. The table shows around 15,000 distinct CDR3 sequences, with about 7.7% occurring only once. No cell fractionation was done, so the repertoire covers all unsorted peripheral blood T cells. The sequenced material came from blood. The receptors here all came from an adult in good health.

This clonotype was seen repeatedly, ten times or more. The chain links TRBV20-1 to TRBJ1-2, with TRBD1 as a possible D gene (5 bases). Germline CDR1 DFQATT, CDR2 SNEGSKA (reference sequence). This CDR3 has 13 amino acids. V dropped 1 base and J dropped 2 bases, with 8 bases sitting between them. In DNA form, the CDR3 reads TGCAGTGCTAGAGTGGCAGGGAACTATGGCTACACCTTC. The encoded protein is CSARVAGNYGYTF.

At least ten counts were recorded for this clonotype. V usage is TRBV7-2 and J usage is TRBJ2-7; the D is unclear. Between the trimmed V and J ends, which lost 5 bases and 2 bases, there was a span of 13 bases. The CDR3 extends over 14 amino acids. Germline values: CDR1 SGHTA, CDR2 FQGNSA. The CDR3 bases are TGTGCCAGCAGCAAAGACACAACAGCCTACGAGCAGTACTTC. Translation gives CASSKDTTAYEQYF.

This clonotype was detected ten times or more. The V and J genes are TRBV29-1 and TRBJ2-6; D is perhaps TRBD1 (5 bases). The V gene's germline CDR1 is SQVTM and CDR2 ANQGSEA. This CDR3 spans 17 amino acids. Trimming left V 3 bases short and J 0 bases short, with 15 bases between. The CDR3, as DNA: TGCAGCGTTGACCTGGGGCAGGGTCTCTCTGGGGCCAACGTCCTGACTTTC. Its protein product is CSVDLGQGLSGANVLTF.

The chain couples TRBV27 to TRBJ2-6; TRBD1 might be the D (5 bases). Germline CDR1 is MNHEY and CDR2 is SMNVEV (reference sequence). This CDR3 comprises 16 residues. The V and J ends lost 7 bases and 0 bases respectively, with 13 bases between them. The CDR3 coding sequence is TGTGCCAGCATCCAAAGACAGTTCTCTGGGGCCAACGTCCTGACTTTC. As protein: CASIQRQFSGANVLTF.

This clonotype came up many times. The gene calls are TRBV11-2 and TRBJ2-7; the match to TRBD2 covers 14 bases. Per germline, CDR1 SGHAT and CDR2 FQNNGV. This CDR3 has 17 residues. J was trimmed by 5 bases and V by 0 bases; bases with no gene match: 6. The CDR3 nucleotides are TGTGCCAGCAGCTTAGATGGGCGACTAGCGGGAGGGGACGAGCAGTACTTC. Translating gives CASSLDGRLAGGDEQYF.

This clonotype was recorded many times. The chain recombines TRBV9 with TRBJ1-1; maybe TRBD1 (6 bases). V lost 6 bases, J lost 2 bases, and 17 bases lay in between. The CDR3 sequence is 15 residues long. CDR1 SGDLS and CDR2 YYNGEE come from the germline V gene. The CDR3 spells CASITHWTDNTEAFF. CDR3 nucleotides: TGTGCCAGCATCACCCACTGGACAGATAACACTGAAGCTTTCTTT.

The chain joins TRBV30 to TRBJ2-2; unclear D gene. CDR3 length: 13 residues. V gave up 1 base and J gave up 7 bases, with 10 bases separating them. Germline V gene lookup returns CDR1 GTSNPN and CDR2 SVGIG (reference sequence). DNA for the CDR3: TGTGCCTGGAGTGAATTAGCTTTCGGGGAGCTGTTTTTT. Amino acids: CAWSELAFGELFF.

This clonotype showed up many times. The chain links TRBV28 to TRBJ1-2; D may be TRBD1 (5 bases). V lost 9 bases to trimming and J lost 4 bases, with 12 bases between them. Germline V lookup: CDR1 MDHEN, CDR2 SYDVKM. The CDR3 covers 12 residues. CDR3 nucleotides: TGTGCCAGTTTTTCGCAGGGCTATGGCTACACCTTC. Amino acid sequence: CASFSQGYGYTF.

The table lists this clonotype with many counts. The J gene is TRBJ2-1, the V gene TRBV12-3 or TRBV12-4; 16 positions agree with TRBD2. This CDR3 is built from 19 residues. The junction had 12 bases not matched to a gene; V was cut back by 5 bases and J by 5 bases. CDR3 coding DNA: TGTGCCAGCAGTACCCGGGGACTAGCGGGAGGGCCAAACGACAATGAGCAGTTCTTC. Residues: CASSTRGLAGGPNDNEQFF.

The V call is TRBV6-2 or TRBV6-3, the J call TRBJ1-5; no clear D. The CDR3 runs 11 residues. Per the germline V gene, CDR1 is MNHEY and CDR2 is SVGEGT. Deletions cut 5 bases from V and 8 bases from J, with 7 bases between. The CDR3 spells CASSNREPQHF. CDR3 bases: TGTGCCAGCAGTAATCGCGAGCCCCAGCATTTT.

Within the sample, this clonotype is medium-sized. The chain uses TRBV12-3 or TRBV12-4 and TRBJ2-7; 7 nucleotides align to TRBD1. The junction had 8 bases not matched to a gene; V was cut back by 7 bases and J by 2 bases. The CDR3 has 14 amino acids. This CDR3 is CASKSRDSTYEQYF. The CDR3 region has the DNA TGTGCCAGCAAATCGAGGGACAGTACCTACGAGCAGTACTTC.

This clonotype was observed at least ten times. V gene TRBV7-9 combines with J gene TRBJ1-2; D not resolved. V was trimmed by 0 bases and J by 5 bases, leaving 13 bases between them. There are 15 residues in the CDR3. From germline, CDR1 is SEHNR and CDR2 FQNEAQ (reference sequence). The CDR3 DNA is TGTGCCAGCAGCTTAGCGGGCAATCCCTTATATGGCTACACCTTC. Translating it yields CASSLAGNPLYGYTF.

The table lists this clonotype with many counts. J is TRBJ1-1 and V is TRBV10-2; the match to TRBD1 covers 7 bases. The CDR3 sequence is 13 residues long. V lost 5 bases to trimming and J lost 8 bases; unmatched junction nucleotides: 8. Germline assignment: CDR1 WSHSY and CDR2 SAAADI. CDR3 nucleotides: TGCGCCAGCAGTCTGACAGGGATCAGAGAAGCTTTCTTT. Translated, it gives CASSLTGIREAFF.

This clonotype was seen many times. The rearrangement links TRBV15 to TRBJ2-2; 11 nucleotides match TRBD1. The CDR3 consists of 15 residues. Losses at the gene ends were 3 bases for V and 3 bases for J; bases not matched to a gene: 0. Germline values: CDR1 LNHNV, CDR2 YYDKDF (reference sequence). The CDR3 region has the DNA TGTGCCACCAGCAGGGACAGGGGGCACACCGGGGAGCTGTTTTTT. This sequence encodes CATSRDRGHTGELFF.

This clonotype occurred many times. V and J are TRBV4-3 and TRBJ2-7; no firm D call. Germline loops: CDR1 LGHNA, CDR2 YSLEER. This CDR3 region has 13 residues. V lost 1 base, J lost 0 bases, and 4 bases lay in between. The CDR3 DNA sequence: TGCGCCAGCAGCCAAGCGGACTCCTACGAGCAGTACTTC. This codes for CASSQADSYEQYF.

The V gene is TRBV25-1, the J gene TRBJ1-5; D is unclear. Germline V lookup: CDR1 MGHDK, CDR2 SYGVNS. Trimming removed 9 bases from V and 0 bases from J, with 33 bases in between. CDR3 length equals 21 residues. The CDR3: CARDRSLKSLPRRYSNQPQHF. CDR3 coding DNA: TGTGCCAGGGACCGGAGCTTAAAAAGCCTACCCCGGAGGTATAGCAATCAGCCCCAGCATTTT.

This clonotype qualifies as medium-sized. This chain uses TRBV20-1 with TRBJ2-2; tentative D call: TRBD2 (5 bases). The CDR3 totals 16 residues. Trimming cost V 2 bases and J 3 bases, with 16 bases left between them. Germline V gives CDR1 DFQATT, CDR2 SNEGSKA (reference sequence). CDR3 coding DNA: TGCAGTGCTAGACCTTATGAGGCGGGTGACACCGGGGAGCTGTTTTTT. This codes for CSARPYEAGDTGELFF.

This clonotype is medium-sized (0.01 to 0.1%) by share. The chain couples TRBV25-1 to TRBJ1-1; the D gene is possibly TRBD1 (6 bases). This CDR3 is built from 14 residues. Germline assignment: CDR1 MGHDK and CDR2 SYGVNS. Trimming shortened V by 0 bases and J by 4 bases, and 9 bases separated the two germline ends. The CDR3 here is CASSEYGGGTEAFF. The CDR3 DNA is TGTGCCAGCAGTGAATATGGAGGGGGCACTGAAGCTTTCTTT.

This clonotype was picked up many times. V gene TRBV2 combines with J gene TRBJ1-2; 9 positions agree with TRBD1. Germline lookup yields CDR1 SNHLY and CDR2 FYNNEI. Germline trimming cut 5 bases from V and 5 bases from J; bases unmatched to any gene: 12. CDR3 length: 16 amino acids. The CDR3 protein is CASSPTPRQGGYGYTF. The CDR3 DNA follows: TGTGCCAGCAGTCCGACCCCTAGACAGGGGGGTTATGGCTACACCTTC. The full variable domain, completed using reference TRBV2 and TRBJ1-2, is EPEVTQTPSHQVTQMGQEVILRCVPISNHLYFYWYRQILGQKVEFLVSFYNNEISEKSEIFDDQFSVERPDGSNFTLKIRSTKLEDSAMYFCASSPTPRQGGYGYTFGSGTRLTVV.

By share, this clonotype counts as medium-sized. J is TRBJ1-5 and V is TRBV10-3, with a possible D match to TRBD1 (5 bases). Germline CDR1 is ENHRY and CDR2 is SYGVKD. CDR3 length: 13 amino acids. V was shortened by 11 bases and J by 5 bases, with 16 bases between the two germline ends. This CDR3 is CAARAGEDQPQHF. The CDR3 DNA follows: TGTGCCGCCCGAGCGGGGGAGGATCAGCCCCAGCATTTT.

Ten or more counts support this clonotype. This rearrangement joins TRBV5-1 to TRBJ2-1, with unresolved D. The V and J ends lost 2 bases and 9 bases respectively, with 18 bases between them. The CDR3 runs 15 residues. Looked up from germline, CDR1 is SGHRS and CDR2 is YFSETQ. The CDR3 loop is CASSLSETQGGEQFF. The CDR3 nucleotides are TGCGCCAGCAGCTTAAGCGAAACCCAAGGCGGTGAGCAGTTCTTC.

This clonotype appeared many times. The CDR3 sequence: CATNYESRGEQFF. The CDR3 nucleotides read TGTGCCACCAACTACGAATCGAGGGGTGAGCAGTTCTTC. The V gene is TRBV2, the J gene TRBJ2-1; D might be TRBD1 or TRBD2, each matching 5 bases. The germline V gene has CDR1 SNHLY and CDR2 FYNNEI. CDR3 size: 13 residues. The V end lost 10 bases, the J end lost 9 bases, and 19 bases lay between the germline ends.

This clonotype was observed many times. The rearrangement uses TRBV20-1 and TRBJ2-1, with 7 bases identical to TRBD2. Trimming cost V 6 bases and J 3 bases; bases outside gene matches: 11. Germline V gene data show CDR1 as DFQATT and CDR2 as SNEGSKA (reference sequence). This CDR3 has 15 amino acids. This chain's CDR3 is CSAAEGTSDYNEQFF. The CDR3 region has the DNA TGCAGTGCGGCGGAGGGCACTAGCGACTACAATGAGCAGTTCTTC.

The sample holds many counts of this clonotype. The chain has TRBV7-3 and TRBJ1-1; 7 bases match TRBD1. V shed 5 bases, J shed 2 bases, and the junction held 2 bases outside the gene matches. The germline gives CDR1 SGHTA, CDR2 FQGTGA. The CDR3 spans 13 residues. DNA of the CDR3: TGTGCCAGCAGCCGGGACAGCAACACTGAAGCTTTCTTT. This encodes CASSRDSNTEAFF.

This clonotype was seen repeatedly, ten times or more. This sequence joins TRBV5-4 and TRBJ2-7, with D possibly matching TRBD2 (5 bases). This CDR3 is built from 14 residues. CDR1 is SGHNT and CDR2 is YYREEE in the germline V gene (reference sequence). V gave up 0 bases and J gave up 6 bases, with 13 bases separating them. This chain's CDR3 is CASSLAIEGSEQYF. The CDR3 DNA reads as TGTGCCAGCAGCTTGGCCATCGAGGGATCCGAGCAGTACTTC.

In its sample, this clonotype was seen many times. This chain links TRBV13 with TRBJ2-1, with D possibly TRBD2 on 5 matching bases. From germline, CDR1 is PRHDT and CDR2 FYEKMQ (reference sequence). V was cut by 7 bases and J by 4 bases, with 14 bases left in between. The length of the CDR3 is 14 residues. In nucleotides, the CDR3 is TGTGCCAGCAAAGGAGGTATGGGGTACAATGAGCAGTTCTTC. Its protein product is CASKGGMGYNEQFF.

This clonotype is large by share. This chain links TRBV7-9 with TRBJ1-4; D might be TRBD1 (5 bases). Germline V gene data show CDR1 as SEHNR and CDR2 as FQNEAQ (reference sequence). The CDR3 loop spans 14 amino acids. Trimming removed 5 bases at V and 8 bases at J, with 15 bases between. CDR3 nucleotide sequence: TGTGCCAGCAGCCCAGGGACCGCGAAAGAAAAACTGTTTTTT. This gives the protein CASSPGTAKEKLFF.